The rows below give T cell receptor beta chains drawn from one sample of a study of CD8 T cell repertoires and HIV-1 epitope variants. No antigen is known for these receptors. Generated by immunoSEQ multiplex PCR, the TCRdb table keeps only in-frame clones and is missing some. The data contain roughly 5,700 clones, about three fifths of them seen just once; the ten biggest clones take up around two fifths. Input material: cultured CD8+ T cells derived from PBMCs. These receptors were obtained from a male donor with HIV. CDR3s include the opening cysteine and the closing phenylalanine or tryptophan. D genes are given only for firm matches. Size is omitted from some rows. Given values are once, few, many or a class for expanded clones.

TRBV7-8	once	TRBJ2-7	TRBD1	CASSQNSGGYTYEQYF	TGTGCCAGCAGCCAAAACTCAGGGGGCTATACCTACGAGCAGTACTTC
TRBV28	NA	TRBJ1-2	NA	CASSLVTEANYGYTF	TGTGCCAGCAGTTTAGTCACGGAGGCTAACTATGGCTACACCTTC
TRBV5-8	NA	TRBJ2-1	NA	CASSFGQGLGEQFF	TGTGCCAGCAGCTTCGGGCAGGGCCTTGGGGAGCAGTTCTTC
TRBV28	NA	TRBJ2-7	NA	CASSLYGSYEQYF	TGTGCCAGCAGTTTATACGGCTCCTACGAGCAGTACTTC
TRBV7-6	NA	TRBJ2-2	TRBD2	CASSLRTGGPTGELFF	TGTGCCAGCAGCCTCAGAACGGGGGGACCTACCGGGGAGCTGTTTTTT
TRBV18	NA	TRBJ1-4	NA	CASSPLAGPEEKLFF	TGTGCCAGCTCACCACTCGCCGGACCCGAAGAAAAACTGTTTTTT
TRBV19	few	TRBJ1-5	NA	CASSVDGNQPQHF	TGTGCCAGTAGTGTCGACGGCAATCAGCCCCAGCATTTT
TRBV27	NA	TRBJ2-7	NA	CASSQGPIGYEQYF	TGTGCCAGCAGTCAGGGGCCAATTGGCTACGAGCAGTACTTC
TRBV10-3	NA	TRBJ1-2	NA	CAISESGGIGEGYTF	TGTGCCATCAGTGAGTCCGGGGGGATTGGGGAAGGCTACACCTTC
TRBV6-6	few	TRBJ2-7	NA	CASSSDVSAYEQYF	TGTGCCAGCAGTTCAGATGTCTCGGCCTACGAGCAGTACTTC
TRBV7-3	NA	TRBJ2-5	TRBD2	CASSLSGGTQETQYF	TGTGCCAGCAGCCTGAGCGGGGGGACCCAAGAGACCCAGTACTTC
TRBV5-6	NA	TRBJ2-4	TRBD2	CASSLGLLNIQYF	TGTGCCAGCAGCCTGGGACTATTAAACATTCAGTACTTC
TRBV9	NA	TRBJ2-3	TRBD1	CASKGTASTDTQYF	TGTGCCAGCAAGGGGACAGCGAGCACAGATACGCAGTATTTT
TRBV6-6	NA	TRBJ2-2	NA	CASSYPPTHEGGELFF	TGTGCCAGCAGTTACCCGCCGACGCACGAAGGCGGGGAGCTGTTTTTT
TRBV11-1	NA	TRBJ2-1	TRBD2	CASSLVGREGLDEQFF	TGTGCCAGCAGCTTAGTTGGGCGGGAGGGCCTGGATGAGCAGTTCTTC
TRBV7-9	few	TRBJ2-2	NA	CASSPDDTGELFF	TGTGCCAGCAGCCCGGATGACACCGGGGAGCTGTTTTTT
TRBV28	NA	TRBJ2-1	TRBD1	CASSSVQGDYNEQFF	TGTGCCAGCAGTTCCGTCCAGGGGGATTACAATGAGCAGTTCTTC
TRBV15	NA	TRBJ2-7	NA	CATTHEQYF	TGTGCCACCACCCACGAGCAGTACTTC
TRBV19	NA	TRBJ2-7	NA	CASSMTGGSYEQYF	TGTGCCAGTAGTATGACCGGAGGTTCCTACGAGCAGTACTTC
TRBV25-1	NA	TRBJ1-1	TRBD1	CASSARGLMNTEAFF	TGTGCCAGCAGTGCCAGGGGGCTAATGAACACTGAAGCTTTCTTT
TRBV29-1	NA	TRBJ2-1	TRBD2	CSALDGSRLFSGSLNEQFF	TGCAGCGCTTTAGATGGGAGCAGGCTATTTAGCGGGAGTCTCAATGAGCAGTTCTTC
TRBV28	NA	TRBJ2-3	TRBD2	CASSLILSGRADTQYF	TGTGCCAGCAGTTTAATCCTAAGCGGGAGGGCAGATACGCAGTATTTT
TRBV9	medium-sized	TRBJ1-4	TRBD1	CASSPRDSSNEKLFF	TGTGCCAGCAGCCCAAGGGACAGTTCTAATGAAAAACTGTTTTTT
TRBV19	NA	TRBJ2-7	TRBD2	CASSLLAGGSANYEQYF	TGTGCCAGTAGCCTACTAGCGGGAGGTTCGGCGAACTACGAGCAGTACTTC
TRBV7-8	NA	TRBJ2-3	NA	CASSLASVGDTQYF	TGTGCCAGCAGCTTAGCGAGCGTTGGAGATACGCAGTATTTT
TRBV27	NA	TRBJ1-5	NA	CASSQNPGGRQPQHF	TGTGCCAGCAGCCAAAATCCGGGAGGGCGTCAGCCCCAGCATTTT
TRBV4-2	NA	TRBJ1-1	NA	CASSLGTGTEAFF	TGTGCCAGCAGCCTCGGGACGGGGACTGAAGCTTTCTTT
TRBV29-1	NA	TRBJ2-7	TRBD1	CSVEDDRGVSYEQYF	TGCAGCGTTGAAGACGACAGGGGGGTCTCCTACGAGCAGTACTTC
TRBV19	NA	TRBJ2-5	TRBD1	CASSAEGAFGWETQYF	TGTGCCAGTAGTGCCGAGGGGGCTTTCGGCTGGGAGACCCAGTACTTC
TRBV30	NA	TRBJ1-2	NA	CAWSEINYGYTF	TGTGCCTGGAGTGAAATAAACTATGGCTACACCTTC
TRBV11-1	NA	TRBJ2-2	TRBD2	CASTTFLAGDTGELFF	TGTGCCAGCACCACTTTTCTAGCGGGGGACACCGGGGAGCTGTTTTTT
TRBV9	NA	TRBJ2-2	NA	CASSGSGSPAGELFF	TGTGCCAGCAGCGGGAGCGGGTCCCCAGCCGGGGAGCTGTTTTTT
TRBV28	NA	TRBJ2-7	TRBD1	CASSLLFGTGKDYEQYF	TGTGCCAGCAGTTTACTGTTCGGGACAGGTAAAGACTACGAGCAGTACTTC
TRBV5-1	NA	TRBJ2-5	NA	CASSLDSSVGQETQYF	TGCGCCAGCAGCTTGGATTCTAGCGTTGGGCAAGAGACCCAGTACTTC